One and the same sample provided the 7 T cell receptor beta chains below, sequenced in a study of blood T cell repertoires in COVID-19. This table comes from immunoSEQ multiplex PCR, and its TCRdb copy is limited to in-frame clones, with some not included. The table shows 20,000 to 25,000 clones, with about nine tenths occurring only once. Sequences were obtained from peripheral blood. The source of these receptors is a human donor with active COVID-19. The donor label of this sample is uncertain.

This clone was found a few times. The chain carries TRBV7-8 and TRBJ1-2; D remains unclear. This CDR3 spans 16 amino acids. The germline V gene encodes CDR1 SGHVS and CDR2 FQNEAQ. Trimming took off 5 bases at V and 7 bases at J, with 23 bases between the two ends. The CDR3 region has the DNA TGTGCCAGCAGCGTACCGAGCGGGCAGGATGGGAGTGGCTACACCTTC. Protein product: CASSVPSGQDGSGYTF.

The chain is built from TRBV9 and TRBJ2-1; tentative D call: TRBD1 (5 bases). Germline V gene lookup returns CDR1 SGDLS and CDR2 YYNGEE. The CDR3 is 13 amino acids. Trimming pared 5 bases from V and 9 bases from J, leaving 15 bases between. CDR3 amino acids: CASSVPPRVEQFF. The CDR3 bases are TGTGCCAGCAGTGTACCCCCCAGGGTTGAGCAGTTCTTC.

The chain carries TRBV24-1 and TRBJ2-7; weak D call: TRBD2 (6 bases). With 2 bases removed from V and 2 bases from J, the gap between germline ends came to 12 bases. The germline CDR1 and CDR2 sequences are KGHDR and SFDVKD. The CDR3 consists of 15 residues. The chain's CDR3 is CATSDWRDGTYEQYF. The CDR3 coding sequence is TGTGCCACCAGTGATTGGCGGGACGGAACCTACGAGCAGTACTTC.

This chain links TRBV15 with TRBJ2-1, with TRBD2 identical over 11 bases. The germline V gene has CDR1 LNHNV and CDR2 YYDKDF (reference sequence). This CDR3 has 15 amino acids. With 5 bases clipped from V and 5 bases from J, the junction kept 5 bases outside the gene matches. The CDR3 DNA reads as TGTGCCACCAGCGTAGCGGGGGGGGTTCACAATGAGCAGTTCTTC. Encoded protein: CATSVAGGVHNEQFF.

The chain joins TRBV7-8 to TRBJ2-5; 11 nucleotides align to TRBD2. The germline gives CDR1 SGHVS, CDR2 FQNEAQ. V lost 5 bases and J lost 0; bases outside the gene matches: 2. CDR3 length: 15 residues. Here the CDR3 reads CASSAGLADQETQYF. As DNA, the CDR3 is TGTGCCAGCAGCGCGGGACTAGCGGACCAAGAGACCCAGTACTTC.

CDR3 nucleotides: TGTGCCAGCACCAACGGAGAGACCCAGTACTTC. The encoded protein is CASTNGETQYF. J is TRBJ2-5 and V is TRBV7-2; D is unresolved. V was pared by 7 bases and J by 4 bases, with 7 bases between. The germline gives CDR1 SGHTA, CDR2 FQGNSA. The CDR3 totals 11 residues.

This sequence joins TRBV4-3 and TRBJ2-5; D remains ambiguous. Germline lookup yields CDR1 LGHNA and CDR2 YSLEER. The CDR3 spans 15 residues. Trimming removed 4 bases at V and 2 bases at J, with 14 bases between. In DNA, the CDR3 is TGCGCCAGCAGCCCCACCTTCGGTCTTCAAGAGACCCAGTACTTC. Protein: CASSPTFGLQETQYF.